The present T cell receptor beta chain was sequenced within a study of CD4 T cells in relation to SARS-CoV-2 and coronaviruses. Whole-study context: The negative reference was HIV-1 Nef peptide pool or peptide-free culture. Crossreactive spike epitopes shared across donors were mapped to their HLA restriction.

About this clone itself: What it binds is not known.

The repertoire was sequenced with immunoSEQ multiplex PCR; TCRdb's copy has only in-frame clones and lacks some. The repertoire holds about 20,000 clones, around 70% seen once, with approximately 30% in the top ten. From germline, CDR1 is SGHTA and CDR2 FQGTGA. Trimming shortened V by 4 bases and J by 0 bases, and 1 base separated the two germline ends. The CDR3 length is 13 residues. Unexposed donor CD4+ T cells date from 2011-2018, before the COVID-19 pandemic. The cells were cultured for over eight days before CD4+ T cells were isolated. Testing used SARS-CoV-2 S/N and four cold-coronavirus spikes on unexposed-donor CD4+ T cells, cells permitting. Whole-study results and caveats: SARS-CoV-2-driven expansion was significantly weaker in crossreactive than monoreactive clones.

The V and J genes are TRBV7-3 and TRBJ2-6, with D hard to call. The TCR comes from a human donor in good health. Input material: CD4+ T cells from PBMCs, cultured in vitro. The CDR3 reads CASSSSGANVLTF. Written as DNA, the CDR3 is TGTGCCAGCAGCTCCTCTGGGGCCAACGTCCTGACTTTC.